The 15 T cell receptor beta chains below were found in one sample sequenced in a study of blood T cell repertoires in COVID-19. The data were produced by immunoSEQ multiplex PCR, yet TCRdb's version contains in-frame clones alone and is incomplete. The table has under 300,000 clones, just under 85% seen once; the top ten hold over 14%. The sequenced material came from PBMCs or T cells enriched from blood (not recorded which). These receptors were obtained from a man aged 40-55 years who had recovered from COVID-19.

This sequence joins TRBV12-3 or TRBV12-4 and TRBJ2-3; D is unclear. CDR3 size: 12 residues. Trimming took off 7 bases at V and 0 bases at J, with 5 bases between the two ends. This CDR3 reads CASTGSTDTQYF. For the CDR3, the DNA is TGTGCCAGCACCGGGAGCACAGATACGCAGTATTTT.

This chain links TRBV7-3 with TRBJ2-1; the D is unclear. V lost 4 bases to trimming and J lost 7 bases, with 14 bases between them. The germline gives CDR1 SGHTA, CDR2 FQGTGA. This CDR3 comprises 14 residues. The CDR3 loop is CASSSRPEANEQFF. The CDR3 nucleotides are TGTGCCAGCAGCTCCAGGCCCGAAGCTAATGAGCAGTTCTTC. Combining the CDR3 with reference TRBV7-3 and TRBJ2-1 gives the whole variable domain GAGVSQTPSNKVTEKGKYVELRCDPISGHTALYWYRQSLGQGPEFLIYFQGTGAADDSGLPNDRFFAVRPEGSVSTLKIQRTERGDSAVYLCASSSRPEANEQFFGPGTRLTVL.

Here the CDR3 DNA reads TGTGCCAGCGGTACGGGACTAGCGGGACCTAACAATGAGCAGTTCTTC. It encodes CASGTGLAGPNNEQFF. The J gene is TRBJ2-1, the V gene TRBV25-1; 13 nucleotides match TRBD2. After removal of 8 bases from V and 5 bases from J, the junction contained 9 bases not matched to a gene. The CDR3 runs 16 residues. The germline V gene has CDR1 MGHDK and CDR2 SYGVNS.

CDR3 sequence reads: CATSRGGYEQYF. CDR3 sequence (DNA): TGTGCCACCAGTCGAGGGGGCTACGAGCAGTACTTC. The chain employs TRBV24-1 and TRBJ2-7, with D possibly matching TRBD1 (6 bases). Germline V lookup: CDR1 KGHDR, CDR2 SFDVKD. The CDR3 runs to 12 residues. With 6 bases removed from V and 3 bases from J, the gap between germline ends came to 8 bases.

Only one count was recorded for this clone. V is TRBV12-5 and J is TRBJ1-2; 11 nucleotides match TRBD1. The CDR3 runs 15 residues. In germline, CDR1 is LGHNT, CDR2 FRNRAP. V trimming: 5 bases; J trimming: 5 bases; junction bases outside the gene matches: 7. The CDR3 region has the DNA TGTGCTAGTGGTGAGGGGACAGGGGGTCGGTATGGCTACACCTTC. This encodes CASGEGTGGRYGYTF.

This chain uses TRBV3-1 (or the pseudogene TRBV3-2) with TRBJ2-7; 8 bases are a match to TRBD2. V lost 4 bases, J lost 9 bases, and 5 bases stayed unmatched. Germline-derived CDR1 and CDR2 are LGHDT and YNNKEL (reference sequence). The CDR3 consists of 12 residues. The CDR3 here is CASSPGLGAQYF. In DNA form, the CDR3 reads TGTGCCAGCAGCCCGGGACTAGGAGCGCAGTACTTC.

This clone occurred a few times. The DNA of the CDR3 is TGTGCCAGCAGCTTGAAGGTTAGCGGGGGAGTCGCGAACACCGGGGAGCTGTTTTTT. Residues: CASSLKVSGGVANTGELFF. The rearrangement joins TRBV5-5 to TRBJ2-2; 9 bases align to TRBD2. This CDR3 has 19 amino acids. The trim removed 1 base at V and 0 bases at J, leaving 10 bases unmatched. The germline V gene has CDR1 SGHKS and CDR2 YYEKEE (reference sequence).

The genes are TRBV18 and TRBJ2-6; D call uncertain. This CDR3 comprises 15 residues. The V and J ends lost 4 bases and 0 bases respectively, with 7 bases between them. The V gene's germline CDR1 is KGHSH and CDR2 LQKENI. CDR3 residues: CASSQNSSGANVLTF. The CDR3 DNA sequence: TGTGCCAGCTCACAAAATAGCTCTGGGGCCAACGTCCTGACTTTC.

The chain couples TRBV2 to TRBJ1-1; D is unclear. In germline, CDR1 is SNHLY, CDR2 FYNNEI. V shed 4 bases and J shed 0 bases, with 9 bases lying between them. CDR3 size: 14 residues. The CDR3 sequence: CASSANNLNTEAFF. The DNA of the CDR3 is TGTGCCAGCAGTGCGAACAATTTGAACACTGAAGCTTTCTTT.

V usage is TRBV9 and J usage is TRBJ2-1, with D possibly being TRBD1 (5 bases). This CDR3 region has 15 residues. V was clipped by 0 bases and J by 6 bases, with 13 bases between them. CDR1 is SGDLS and CDR2 is YYNGEE in the germline V gene. The CDR3 spells CASSVAQGQGNEQFF. The CDR3 bases are TGTGCCAGCAGCGTAGCTCAGGGCCAGGGCAATGAGCAGTTCTTC.

The gene calls are TRBV5-1 and TRBJ2-4, with 7 bases fitting TRBD1. The CDR3 runs 13 residues. The V gene's germline CDR1 is SGHRS and CDR2 YFSETQ. V was clipped by 4 bases and J by 8 bases; unmatched bases: 6. CDR3 residues: CASSRQGEDIQYF. The CDR3 region has the DNA TGCGCCAGCAGCAGACAGGGTGAGGACATTCAGTACTTC.

The chain couples TRBV7-9 to TRBJ1-4, with TRBD1 matching 8 bases. The CDR3 contains 17 residues. CDR1 SEHNR and CDR2 FQNEAQ come from the germline V gene (reference sequence). J was trimmed by 7 bases and V by 2 bases; bases with no gene match: 12. DNA for the CDR3: TGTGCCAGCAGCTTACCCTACAGAACAGGGGGAGGTGAAAAACTGTTTTTT. As protein: CASSLPYRTGGGEKLFF.

This clone was seen a few times. The rearrangement joins TRBV7-9 to TRBJ1-1; D remains unclear. Trimming removed 4 bases from V and 0 bases from J, with 12 bases in between. The CDR3 consists of 15 residues. Germline CDR1 and CDR2: SEHNR and FQNEAQ (reference sequence). CDR3 bases: TGTGCCAGCAGCTATACCGGGAATTTGAACACTGAAGCTTTCTTT. Its protein is CASSYTGNLNTEAFF. The full variable domain, rest sourced from reference TRBV7-9 and TRBJ1-1, is DTGVSQNPRHKITKRGQNVTFRCDPISEHNRLYWYRQTLGQGPEFLTYFQNEAQLEKSRLLSDRFSAERPKGSFSTLEIQRTEQGDSAMYLCASSYTGNLNTEAFFGQGTRLTVV.

There are a few counts of this clone. The V and J genes are TRBV4-1 and TRBJ2-2; D might be TRBD2 (5 bases). Trimming shortened V by 7 bases and J by 7 bases, and 16 bases separated the two germline ends. CDR1 and CDR2 from the germline V gene are MGHRA and YSYEKL. The CDR3 is 14 amino acids. The CDR3 sequence is CASTYNVGSGELFF. The CDR3 nucleotides are TGCGCCAGCACCTACAATGTTGGGAGCGGGGAGCTGTTTTTT.

The rearrangement joins TRBV10-3 to TRBJ2-2; D is unresolved. The CDR3 has 11 residues. CDR1 is ENHRY, CDR2 SYGVKD, per germline. The V end was cut by 6 bases, the J end by 5 bases, with 4 bases between. In nucleotides, the CDR3 is TGTGCCATCAGCCGTACCGGGGAGCTGTTTTTT. Protein sequence: CAISRTGELFF.